This note documents a single T cell receptor beta chain sequence. The source of the sample is a study of blood T cell repertoires in COVID-19. The CDR3 is 16 residues long. Trimming shortened V by 2 bases and J by 5 bases, and 18 bases separated the two germline ends. CDR1 and CDR2 (germline): MNHEY, SMNVEV (reference sequence). Original methodology: Researchers report that nucleated cell counts were estimated from reference gene primer amplification. Using immunoSEQ multiplex PCR, the repertoire was profiled, and TCRdb retains in-frame clones only, with some absent. D and trimming come from the DNA, and the V and J calls and clone size come from that table. The table records 250,000 to 300,000 clones, approximately 88% of them present only once.

The sequenced sample consisted of peripheral blood. The V gene is TRBV27, the J gene TRBJ2-5; weak D call: TRBD2 (6 bases). The TCR originated in a woman aged 35 to 49 who had recovered from COVID-19. CDR3 sequence (DNA): TGTGCCAGCAGTTTAAAGGCACTAGCCCGGCGGGAGACCCAGTACTTC. It translates to CASSLKALARRETQYF.